Listed below are T cell receptor beta chains from one sample, sequenced in a study of T cells in Graves' hyperthyroidism and ophthalmopathy. TCRdb reprocessed the multiplex PCR reads via MiXCR and lists one record per CDR3 protein. Among about 400,000 distinct CDR3 sequences listed, roughly 13% were seen once. Sequenced sample: blood. All receptors come from a woman between 18 and 30 years old with Graves' hyperthyroidism. The CDR3 runs from the conserved cysteine through the conserved F or W.

v_call	j_call	cdr3_aa
TRBV30	TRBJ2-7	CAWGTGNDPEQYF
TRBV27	TRBJ2-1	CASSLVRTAGAGEQFF
TRBV14	TRBJ2-7	CASSQDLGDPYEQYF
TRBV30	TRBJ2-1	CALERGGYNEQFF
TRBV30	TRBJ2-3	CAWSVASLAGGGDTQYF
TRBV28	TRBJ2-5	CASSSYETQYF
TRBV5-1	TRBJ2-1	CASSLAASGNEQFF
TRBV6-2/TRBV6-3	TRBJ1-1	CASSYSMGRVNTEAFF
TRBV2	TRBJ2-5	CASNLGETQYF
TRBV30	TRBJ2-2	CAWTKREIVAGELFF
TRBV5-8	TRBJ1-3	CASSPIRNTIYF
TRBV6-2/TRBV6-3	TRBJ2-6	CASSSLGANSGANVLTF
TRBV28	TRBJ2-2	CASNMGGVNTGELFF
TRBV9	TRBJ2-3	CASSSGGGKSDTQYF
TRBV12-3/TRBV12-4	TRBJ1-6	CASTRQGFRNSPLHF
TRBV18	TRBJ1-2	CASSPLTGTANGYGYTF
TRBV15	TRBJ1-1	CATSRGTVGSTEAFF
TRBV10-3	TRBJ1-5	CAISGAGNQPQHF
TRBV28	TRBJ2-7	CASSLATGGQGYEQYF
TRBV4-1	TRBJ2-7	CASSQVADSPYEQYF
TRBV9	TRBJ1-4	CASSLNRGATNEKLFF
TRBV3-1	TRBJ2-2	CASSQRGLAGRGTGELFF
TRBV29-1	TRBJ2-1	CSVLVSSYNEQFF
TRBV5-1	TRBJ2-5	CASSLGGDSETQYF
TRBV5-1	TRBJ2-5	CASRATPGAQETQYF
TRBV5-1	TRBJ2-7	CASCLAGGVSYEQYF
TRBV30	TRBJ2-1	CAWSVRGSQFF
TRBV18	TRBJ1-3	CASSRGGSGSGNTIYF